The present entry profiles one T cell receptor (beta chain) with its context. Its target is unknown. The method was immunoSEQ multiplex PCR; TCRdb's version includes in-frame clones alone and lacks a portion of them. The sample lists 130,000 or so clones; roughly 91% were seen once. The sample comes from a study of graft-versus-host responses after intestinal transplantation. The overall study: Multivisceral, liver-intestinal, or isolated intestinal grafts went to recipients. Anti-thymocyte globulin induction was given to all recipients, followed by tacrolimus and steroids for roughly 3 years. General study points: Subjects displaying graft-donor T cell macrochimerism possessed elevated graft-versus-host to host-versus-graft clonal ratios inside allografts. The study associated peak circulating GvH clone levels with early post-transplant HvG declines.

The CDR3 sequence is 16 residues long. With V trimmed by 2 bases and J by 2 bases, 3 bases remained unmatched. CDR1 and CDR2 from the germline V gene are LGHNA and YNFKEQ. The genes are TRBV4-2 and TRBJ1-3; TRBD1 agrees at 10 bases. The specimen was unstimulated CD4+ T cells sorted from spleen or lymph node cells, collected before intestinal transplant. The source of this sequence is a human donor who received an intestinal transplant. The CDR3 DNA reads TGTGCCAGCAGCCAAAAAGGACAGGGGGCTGGAAACACCATATATTTT. The encoded protein is CASSQKGQGAGNTIYF.